One and the same sample provided the 15 T cell receptor beta chains below, sequenced in a study of glioma-infiltrating T cells after dendritic cell vaccination. Sequencing was performed with immunoSEQ multiplex PCR; in TCRdb, only in-frame clones are kept and a portion is missing. The sample has under 100,000 clones, over 85% seen once. The source material was blood, sampled before dendritic cell vaccination. These receptor sequences come from a human donor with glioblastoma.

This clone appeared a few times. The chain has TRBV2 and TRBJ2-3, with 7 nucleotides matching TRBD2. V was pared by 2 bases and J by 4 bases, with 15 bases of the junction left unmatched. Germline CDR1 SNHLY, CDR2 FYNNEI. The length of the CDR3 is 18 residues. The CDR3 loop is CASSERRFRGEGADTQYF. The DNA for the CDR3 is TGTGCCAGCAGTGAAAGGAGGTTCCGGGGGGAGGGCGCAGATACGCAGTATTTT.

The V and J genes are TRBV4-1 and TRBJ2-5, with 11 bases lining up with TRBD2. There are 17 residues in the CDR3. Trimming cost V 1 base and J 1 base; bases outside gene matches: 5. Germline CDR1 reads MGHRA; CDR2 reads YSYEKL. The CDR3 region has the DNA TGCGCCAGCAGCCAAGGGCTAGCGGGAGGCCGCCAAGAGACCCAGTACTTC. Translated: CASSQGLAGGRQETQYF.

The chain joins TRBV19 to TRBJ2-1; 9 nucleotides line up with TRBD2. V lost 3 bases, J lost 4 bases, and 4 bases stayed unmatched. Germline V CDR1 and CDR2: LNHDA, SQIVND (reference sequence). This CDR3 spans 15 amino acids. The CDR3 loop reads CASSMGSGRYNEQFF. CDR3 in DNA: TGTGCCAGTAGTATGGGTAGCGGGAGATACAATGAGCAGTTCTTC. Combining the CDR3 with reference TRBV19 and TRBJ2-1 gives the whole variable domain DGGITQSPKYLFRKEGQNVTLSCEQNLNHDAMYWYRQDPGQGLRLIYYSQIVNDFQKGDIAEGYSVSREKKESFPLTVTSAQKNPTAFYLCASSMGSGRYNEQFFGPGTRLTVL.

This clone is a singleton in its sample. The V gene is TRBV19, the J gene TRBJ1-2; no clear D. This CDR3 has 14 amino acids. Trimming removed 2 bases at V and 0 bases at J, with 7 bases between. In germline, CDR1 is LNHDA, CDR2 SQIVND (reference sequence). The CDR3 DNA sequence: TGTGCCAGTAGTATAACCGGAGCTAACTATGGCTACACCTTC. It codes for CASSITGANYGYTF.

This chain connects TRBV2 to TRBJ2-3, with D tentatively TRBD2 (5 bases). Germline V lookup: CDR1 SNHLY, CDR2 FYNNEI. The CDR3 totals 14 residues. V lost 1 base, J lost 4 bases, and 9 bases lay in between. The CDR3 sequence: CASSEGGSADTQYF. CDR3 in DNA: TGTGCCAGCAGTGAAGGCGGGTCCGCAGATACGCAGTATTTT.

This chain connects TRBV2 to TRBJ2-1; 13 bases line up with TRBD2. The CDR3 loop spans 14 amino acids. The V gene's germline CDR1 is SNHLY and CDR2 FYNNEI. V lost 8 bases to trimming and J lost 10 bases; unmatched junction nucleotides: 8. The CDR3 loop reads CASVWTSGRNEQFF. The CDR3 region has the DNA TGTGCCAGCGTGTGGACTAGCGGGAGAAACGAGCAGTTCTTC.

The chain has TRBV2 and TRBJ1-1; no reliable D call. Per the germline V gene, CDR1 is SNHLY and CDR2 is FYNNEI. The CDR3 has 13 amino acids. V shed 8 bases and J shed 2 bases, with 12 bases lying between them. The CDR3 DNA reads as TGTGCCAGCGGACTGGACGGAAACACTGAAGCTTTCTTT. The encoded protein is CASGLDGNTEAFF.

This chain links TRBV30 with TRBJ1-4; 12 bases agree with TRBD1. Germline V gene data show CDR1 as GTSNPN and CDR2 as SVGIG (reference sequence). V dropped 8 bases and J dropped 8; count of bases not matched to a gene: 9. CDR3 length equals 14 residues. The CDR3 sequence is CAGRGQGADEKLFF. CDR3 nucleotides: TGTGCCGGCAGGGGACAGGGGGCTGACGAAAAACTGTTTTTT.

V usage is TRBV11-1 and J usage is TRBJ2-1; TRBD2 aligns across 7 bases. This CDR3 contains 15 residues. Germline V lookup: CDR1 SGHAT, CDR2 FQDESV (reference sequence). V was clipped by 4 bases and J by 7 bases; unmatched bases: 10. The CDR3: CASSSYSGLGNEQFF. The DNA of the CDR3 is TGTGCCAGCAGCTCCTATAGCGGGTTGGGGAATGAGCAGTTCTTC.

The CDR3 DNA reads TGTGCCAGCACCAGAAGGAGTTGGCTTTTAGAAGAGACCCAGTACTTC. Translation: CASTRRSWLLEETQYF. V gene TRBV2 combines with J gene TRBJ2-5; D is ambiguous. Trimming pared 7 bases from V and 3 bases from J, leaving 21 bases between. The CDR3 is made up of 16 amino acids. Germline V lookup: CDR1 SNHLY, CDR2 FYNNEI. Full variable domain (missing parts from reference TRBV2 and TRBJ2-5): EPEVTQTPSHQVTQMGQEVILRCVPISNHLYFYWYRQILGQKVEFLVSFYNNEISEKSEIFDDQFSVERPDGSNFTLKIRSTKLEDSAMYFCASTRRSWLLEETQYFGPGTRLLVL.

The chain has TRBV6-1 and TRBJ1-2; 11 bases are shared with TRBD1. The CDR3 has 13 residues. V lost 6 bases, J lost 7 bases, and 4 bases stayed unmatched. CDR1 MNHNS and CDR2 SASEGT come from the germline V gene. The CDR3, as DNA: TGTGCCAGCAGACGGACAGGGGGCGTTGGCTACACCTTC. This codes for CASRRTGGVGYTF.

The V and J genes are TRBV13 and TRBJ2-5; perhaps TRBD2 as D (6 bases). Trimming shortened V by 7 bases and J by 13 bases, and 16 bases separated the two germline ends. The CDR3 totals 11 residues. CDR1 is PRHDT and CDR2 is FYEKMQ in the germline V gene (reference sequence). The CDR3 is CASTTEGRLYF. For the CDR3, the DNA is TGTGCCAGCACCACCGAAGGGAGGCTGTACTTC.

This rearrangement joins TRBV5-6 to TRBJ1-2; TRBD1 matches at 9 bases. The CDR3 totals 15 residues. Per germline, CDR1 SGHDT and CDR2 YYEEEE. V shed 4 bases and J 2 bases; nucleotides not matched to a gene: 6. The CDR3 DNA sequence: TGTGCCAGCAGCCTCGGGGGACAGGGAAACTATGGCTACACCTTC. It specifies CASSLGGQGNYGYTF.

The chain carries TRBV5-6 and TRBJ2-7, with D possibly being TRBD1 (6 bases). Trimming took off 0 bases at V and 3 bases at J, with 10 bases between the two ends. In germline, CDR1 is SGHDT, CDR2 YYEEEE. This CDR3 has 14 amino acids. The chain's CDR3 is CASSLGTGNYEQYF. The DNA for the CDR3 is TGTGCCAGCAGCTTGGGTACAGGGAACTACGAGCAGTACTTC.

The gene calls are TRBV5-1 and TRBJ1-2; possible D gene TRBD1, 6 bases. CDR3 size: 13 residues. Germline CDR1 SGHRS, CDR2 YFSETQ. V dropped 5 bases and J dropped 3 bases, with 11 bases sitting between them. The CDR3: CASSGGADYGYTF. The DNA for the CDR3 is TGCGCCAGCAGTGGGGGGGCTGACTATGGCTACACCTTC. Full variable domain (missing parts from reference TRBV5-1 and TRBJ1-2): KAGVTQTPRYLIKTRGQQVTLSCSPISGHRSVSWYQQTPGQGLQFLFEYFSETQRNKGNFPGRFSGRQFSNSRSEMNVSTLELGDSALYLCASSGGADYGYTFGSGTRLTVV.